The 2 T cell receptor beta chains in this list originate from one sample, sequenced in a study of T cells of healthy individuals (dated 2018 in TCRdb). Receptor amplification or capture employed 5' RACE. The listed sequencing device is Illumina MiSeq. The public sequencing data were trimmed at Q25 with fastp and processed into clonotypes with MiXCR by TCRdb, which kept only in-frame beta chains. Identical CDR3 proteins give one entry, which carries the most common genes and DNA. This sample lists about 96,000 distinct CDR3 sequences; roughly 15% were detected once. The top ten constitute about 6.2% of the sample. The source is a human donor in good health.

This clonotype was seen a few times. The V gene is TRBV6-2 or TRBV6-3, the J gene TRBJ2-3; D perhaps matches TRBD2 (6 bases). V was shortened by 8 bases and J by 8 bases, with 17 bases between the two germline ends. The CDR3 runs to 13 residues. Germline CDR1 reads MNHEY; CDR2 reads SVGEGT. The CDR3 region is CASLRDSEVTQYF. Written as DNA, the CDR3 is TGTGCCAGCCTCCGGGACTCCGAGGTTACGCAGTATTTT.

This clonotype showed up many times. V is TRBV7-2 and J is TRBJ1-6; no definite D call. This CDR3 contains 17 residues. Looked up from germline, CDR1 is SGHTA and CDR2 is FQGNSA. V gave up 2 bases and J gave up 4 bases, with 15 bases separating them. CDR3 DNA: TGTGCCAGCAGCTTAAGTCCCCTAGGGCCTTATAATTCACCCCTCCACTTT. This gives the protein CASSLSPLGPYNSPLHF.